This T cell receptor (beta chain) was observed in a study of blood T cell repertoires in COVID-19. Study summary: Samples taken during acute and convalescent COVID-19 were collected in the United States, Italy and Spain. T cells, B-cell-depleted T cells, or PBMCs supplied cDNA or gDNA.

The germline V and J ends were trimmed by 1 base and 6 bases, with 10 bases remaining between them. Germline lookup yields CDR1 SGHDN and CDR2 FVKESK. CDR3 size: 13 residues. This clone was seen a single time. Sequenced by immunoSEQ multiplex PCR; TCRdb stores in-frame clones only, minus some. The sample has under 150,000 clones, under 85% seen once. Participants came from roughly 24 US areas, aged about 18 to 95 years. Either two negative PCRs, clearance, or symptom resolution qualified Cohort 3 donors as recovered. The TCR originated in a young man who had recovered from COVID-19. This chain connects TRBV14 to TRBJ2-7, with D maybe TRBD1 (6 bases). Sequenced input: PBMCs or T cells enriched from blood (not recorded which). DNA of the CDR3: TGTGCCAGCAGCCAAGGTACAGGGACCGAGCAGTACTTC. It encodes CASSQGTGTEQYF. The full variable domain, its missing parts supplied by reference TRBV14 and TRBJ2-7, is EAGVTQFPSHSVIEKGQTVTLRCDPISGHDNLYWYRRVMGKEIKFLLHFVKESKQDESGMPNNRFLAERTGGTYSTLKVQPAELEDSGVYFCASSQGTGTEQYFGPGTRLTVT.